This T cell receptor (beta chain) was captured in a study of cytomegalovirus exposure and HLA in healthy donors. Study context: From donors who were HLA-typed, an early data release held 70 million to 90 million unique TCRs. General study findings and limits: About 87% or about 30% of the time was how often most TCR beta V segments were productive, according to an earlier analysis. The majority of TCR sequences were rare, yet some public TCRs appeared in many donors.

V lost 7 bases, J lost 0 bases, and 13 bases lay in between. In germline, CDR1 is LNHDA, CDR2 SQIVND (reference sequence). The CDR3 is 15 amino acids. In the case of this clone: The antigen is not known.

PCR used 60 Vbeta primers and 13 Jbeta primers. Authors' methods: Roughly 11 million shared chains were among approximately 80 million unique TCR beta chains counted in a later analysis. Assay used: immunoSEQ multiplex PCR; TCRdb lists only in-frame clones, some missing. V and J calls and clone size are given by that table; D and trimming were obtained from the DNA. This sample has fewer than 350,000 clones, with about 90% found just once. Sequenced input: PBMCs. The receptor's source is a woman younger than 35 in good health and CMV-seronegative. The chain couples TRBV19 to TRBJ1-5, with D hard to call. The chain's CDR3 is CASNDRKYSNQPQHF. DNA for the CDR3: TGTGCCAGTAATGATAGAAAATATAGCAATCAGCCCCAGCATTTT.